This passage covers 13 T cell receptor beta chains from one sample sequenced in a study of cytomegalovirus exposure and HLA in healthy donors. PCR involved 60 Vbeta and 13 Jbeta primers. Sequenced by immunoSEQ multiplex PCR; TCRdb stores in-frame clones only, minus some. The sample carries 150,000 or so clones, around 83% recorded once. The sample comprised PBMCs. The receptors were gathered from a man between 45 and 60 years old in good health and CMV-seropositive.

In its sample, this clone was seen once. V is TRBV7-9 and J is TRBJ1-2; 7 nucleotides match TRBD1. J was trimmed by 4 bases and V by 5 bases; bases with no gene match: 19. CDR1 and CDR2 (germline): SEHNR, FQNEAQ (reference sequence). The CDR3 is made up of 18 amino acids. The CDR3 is CASSKGTDGLLSIYGYTF. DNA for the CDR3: TGTGCCAGCAGCAAAGGGACAGATGGACTCCTATCTATCTATGGCTACACCTTC.

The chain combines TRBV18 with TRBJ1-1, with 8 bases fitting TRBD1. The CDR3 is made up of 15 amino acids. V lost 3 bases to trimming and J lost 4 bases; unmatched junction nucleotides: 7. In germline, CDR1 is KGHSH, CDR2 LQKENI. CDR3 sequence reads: CASSPRTGTGTEAFF. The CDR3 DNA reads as TGTGCCAGCTCACCTCGGACAGGGACCGGCACTGAAGCTTTCTTT.

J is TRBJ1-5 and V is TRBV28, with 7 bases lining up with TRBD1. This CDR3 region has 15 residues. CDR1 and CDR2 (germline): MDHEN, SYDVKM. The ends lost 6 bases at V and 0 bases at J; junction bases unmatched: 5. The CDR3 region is CASRPTGNSNQPQHF. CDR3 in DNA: TGTGCCAGCAGGCCGACAGGGAATAGCAATCAGCCCCAGCATTTT.

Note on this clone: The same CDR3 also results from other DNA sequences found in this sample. The CDR3 DNA reads TGTGCCAGCAGCCCCGGGTCCTACGAGCAGTACTTC. Residues: CASSPGSYEQYF. The chain couples TRBV7-9 to TRBJ2-7, with unresolved D. CDR1 is SEHNR and CDR2 is FQNEAQ in the germline V gene (reference sequence). CDR3 size: 12 residues. Between the trimmed V and J ends, which lost 5 bases and 1 base, there was a span of 6 bases.

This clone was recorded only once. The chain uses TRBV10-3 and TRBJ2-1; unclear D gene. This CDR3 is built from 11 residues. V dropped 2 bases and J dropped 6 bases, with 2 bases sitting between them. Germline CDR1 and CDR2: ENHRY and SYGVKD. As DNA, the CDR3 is TGTGCCATCAGTGAGCTCAATGAGCAGTTCTTC. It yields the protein CAISELNEQFF.

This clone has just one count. The CDR3 DNA follows: TGCAGCGTTGAAGGTTCAGGACTAGCGGGAGAGGTAGATACGCAGTATTTT. Its translation: CSVEGSGLAGEVDTQYF. The chain employs TRBV29-1 and TRBJ2-3, with 13 positions matching TRBD2. V lost 1 base, J lost 5 bases, and 9 bases stayed unmatched. The germline CDR1 and CDR2 sequences are SQVTM and ANQGSEA. The length of the CDR3 is 17 residues.

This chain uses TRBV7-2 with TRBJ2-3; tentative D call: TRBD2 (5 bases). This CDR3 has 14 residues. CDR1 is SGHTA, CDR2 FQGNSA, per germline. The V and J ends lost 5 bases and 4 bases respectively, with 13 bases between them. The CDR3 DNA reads TGTGCCAGCAGCCCCCGGAGGCCACCAGATACGCAGTATTTT. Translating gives CASSPRRPPDTQYF.

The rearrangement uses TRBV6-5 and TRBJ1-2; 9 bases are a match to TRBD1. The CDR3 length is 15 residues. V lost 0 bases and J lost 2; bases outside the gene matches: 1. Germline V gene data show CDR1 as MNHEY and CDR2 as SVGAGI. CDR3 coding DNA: TGTGCCAGCAGTTACTCGGGACAGGGCAACTATGGCTACACCTTC. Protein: CASSYSGQGNYGYTF.

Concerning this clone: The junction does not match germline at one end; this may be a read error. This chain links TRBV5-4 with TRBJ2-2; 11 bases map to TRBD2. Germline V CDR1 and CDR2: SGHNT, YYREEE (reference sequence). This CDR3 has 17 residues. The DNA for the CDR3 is TGTGCCAGCAGCCGTAGCGGGGGGGCCGCGAACATCGGGGAGCTGTTTTTT. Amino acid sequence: CASSRSGGAANIGELFF. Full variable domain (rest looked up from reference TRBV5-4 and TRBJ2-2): ETGVTQSPTHLIKTRGQQVTLRCSSQSGHNTVSWYQQALGQGPQFIFQYYREEENGRGNFPPRFSGLQFPNYSSELNVNALELDDSALYLCASSRSGGAANIGELFFGEGSRLTVL.

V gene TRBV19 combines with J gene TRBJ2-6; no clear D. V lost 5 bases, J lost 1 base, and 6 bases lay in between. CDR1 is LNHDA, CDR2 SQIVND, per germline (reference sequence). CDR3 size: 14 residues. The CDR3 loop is CASSLGSGANVLTF. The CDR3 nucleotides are TGTGCCAGTAGTCTCGGGTCTGGGGCCAACGTCCTGACTTTC.

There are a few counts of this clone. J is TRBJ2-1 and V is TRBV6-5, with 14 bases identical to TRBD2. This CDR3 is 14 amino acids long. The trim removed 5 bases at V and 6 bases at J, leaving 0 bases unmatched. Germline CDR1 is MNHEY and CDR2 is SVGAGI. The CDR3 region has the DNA TGTGCCAGCAGTGGGACTAGCGGGAGCAATGAGCAGTTCTTC. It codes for CASSGTSGSNEQFF.

CDR3: CASSPGLAATDTQYF. CDR3 coding DNA: TGTGCCAGCAGCCCCGGACTAGCGGCCACAGATACGCAGTATTTT. V gene TRBV7-3 combines with J gene TRBJ2-3, with 10 bases that match TRBD2. Unmatched junction bases numbered 4, after V lost 5 bases and J lost 2 bases. The germline V gene encodes CDR1 SGHTA and CDR2 FQGTGA. The CDR3 extends over 15 amino acids.

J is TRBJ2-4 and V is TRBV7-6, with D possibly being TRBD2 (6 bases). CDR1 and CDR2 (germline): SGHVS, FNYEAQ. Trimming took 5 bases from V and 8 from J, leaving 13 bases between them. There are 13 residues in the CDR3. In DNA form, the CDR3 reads TGTGCCAGCAGCAGAGGGCCGGGGGACATTCAGTACTTC. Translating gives CASSRGPGDIQYF.